A single sample gave rise to the 15 T cell receptor beta chains below, sequenced in a study of Graves' ophthalmopathy and Graves' hyperthyroidism. RNA transcripts were the source from which TCR beta CDR3 regions were amplified. Investigators did first-round RT-PCR with HTBI primers, then second-round multiplex PCR. In TCRdb, the multiplex PCR reads were re-called with MiXCR into one record per CDR3 protein. The data show some 350,000 distinct CDR3 sequences, roughly a sixth seen once. Sequencing used peripheral blood. These receptors were collected from an adult woman with stable Graves' hyperthyroidism.

This clonotype was observed a few times. This chain links TRBV7-2 with TRBJ2-7, with D maybe TRBD1 (6 bases). In germline, CDR1 is SGHTA, CDR2 FQGNSA. This CDR3 spans 16 amino acids. Trimming left V 0 bases short and J 0 bases short, with 12 bases between. This CDR3 reads CASSLAGTTTSYEQYF. CDR3 DNA sequence: TGTGCCAGCAGCTTAGCGGGGACAACAACCTCCTACGAGCAGTACTTC.

This clonotype was detected only once. The CDR3 protein is CASSSHLGVRDSRVGYTF. DNA for the CDR3: TGTGCCAGCAGCTCACATTTAGGGGTCAGGGATTCGCGGGTTGGCTACACCTTC. This chain joins TRBV9 and TRBJ1-2; the D gene is possibly TRBD1 (5 bases). Trimming took 4 bases from V and 7 from J, leaving 29 bases between them. Germline V CDR1 and CDR2: SGDLS, YYNGEE. This CDR3 has 18 amino acids. Full variable domain (missing parts from reference TRBV9 and TRBJ1-2): DSGVTQTPKHLITATGQRVTLRCSPRSGDLSVYWYQQSLDQGLQFLIQYYNGEERAKGNILERFSAQQFPDLHSELNLSSLELGDSALYFCASSSHLGVRDSRVGYTFGSGTRLTVV.

The CDR3 DNA sequence: TGTGCCAGCAGTTTGTTAAGGACTAGCGGGGTCTACGAGCAGTACTTC. Its protein product is CASSLLRTSGVYEQYF. J is TRBJ2-7 and V is TRBV27; 12 bases fit TRBD2. The CDR3 contains 16 residues. With 3 bases clipped from V and 3 bases from J, the junction kept 6 bases outside the gene matches. In germline, CDR1 is MNHEY, CDR2 SMNVEV (reference sequence).

This clonotype was seen many times. The chain links TRBV6-5 to TRBJ1-1, with unresolved D. The CDR3 is 15 amino acids. Germline V CDR1 and CDR2: MNHEY, SVGAGI. Trimming stripped 0 bases from V and 0 bases from J, with 8 bases between. CDR3 DNA: TGTGCCAGCAGTTACTCGTCGGCAATGAACACTGAAGCTTTCTTT. This encodes CASSYSSAMNTEAFF.

A few counts support this clonotype. V is TRBV7-9 and J is TRBJ1-1; D is perhaps TRBD1 (6 bases). The V end was cut by 5 bases, the J end by 2 bases, with 12 bases between. Germline values: CDR1 SEHNR, CDR2 FQNEAQ (reference sequence). The CDR3 sequence is 14 residues long. The CDR3: CASSPGDTNTEAFF. Here the CDR3 DNA reads TGTGCCAGCAGCCCAGGGGACACCAACACTGAAGCTTTCTTT.

This clonotype was observed a few times. This rearrangement joins TRBV5-4 to TRBJ2-5; 7 nucleotides match TRBD2. Germline V gene data show CDR1 as SGHNT and CDR2 as YYREEE (reference sequence). V shed 3 bases and J 2 bases; nucleotides not matched to a gene: 10. The CDR3 extends over 16 amino acids. The CDR3 DNA is TGTGCCAGCAGCTCCGGACTAGGGCCCTATCAAGAGACCCAGTACTTC. Translating gives CASSSGLGPYQETQYF.

In its sample, this clonotype was seen many times. This chain connects TRBV25-1 to TRBJ1-5; 7 nucleotides agree with TRBD1. Germline V gene sequence: CDR1 MGHDK, CDR2 SYGVNS. CDR3 length: 14 amino acids. Unmatched junction bases numbered 3, after V lost 1 base and J lost 6 bases. The CDR3 sequence: CASSESGGGQPQHF. In DNA, the CDR3 is TGTGCCAGCAGTGAATCAGGGGGGGGTCAGCCCCAGCATTTT.

This clonotype has ten or more counts. The genes are TRBV30 and TRBJ1-1; a possible D gene is TRBD1 (5 bases). V was shortened by 4 bases and J by 11 bases, with 20 bases between the two germline ends. Germline lookup yields CDR1 GTSNPN and CDR2 SVGIG (reference sequence). This CDR3 region has 13 residues. The CDR3 spells CAWIGRDGRGAFF. The CDR3 DNA is TGTGCCTGGATTGGGCGGGACGGCCGAGGGGCTTTCTTT.

At least ten counts were recorded for this clonotype. CDR3 region: CASSQLAFSYEQYF. CDR3 DNA: TGTGCCAGCTCTCAACTAGCGTTCTCCTACGAGCAGTACTTC. V usage is TRBV2 and J usage is TRBJ2-7, with 7 bases identical to TRBD2. The germline V gene encodes CDR1 SNHLY and CDR2 FYNNEI. This CDR3 is built from 14 residues. The ends lost 8 bases at V and 0 bases at J; junction bases unmatched: 7.

This clonotype was detected ten times or more. The J gene is TRBJ1-5, the V gene TRBV28; tentative D call: TRBD1 (5 bases). CDR1 MDHEN and CDR2 SYDVKM come from the germline V gene. This CDR3 comprises 14 residues. The ends were cut back, 6 bases at V and 1 base at J, with 10 bases in the middle. The CDR3 is CASRQNRSNQPQHF. In DNA form, the CDR3 reads TGTGCCAGCAGACAAAACAGGAGCAATCAGCCCCAGCATTTT.

This clonotype was observed many times. The genes are TRBV12-3 or TRBV12-4 and TRBJ1-5; D might be TRBD1 (5 bases). The CDR3 loop spans 15 amino acids. The V gene lost 3 bases and the J gene lost 0 bases, with 9 bases spanning the gap. The CDR3 bases are TGTGCCAGCAGTTTCGGGGGGGATAGCAATCAGCCCCAGCATTTT. It codes for CASSFGGDSNQPQHF.

The gene calls are TRBV11-1 and TRBJ1-6; D is undetermined. Germline-derived CDR1 and CDR2 are SGHAT and FQDESV (reference sequence). Trimming took off 4 bases at V and 4 bases at J, with 11 bases between the two ends. The CDR3 runs 15 residues. The CDR3: CASSSSGPYNSPLHF. The CDR3 DNA follows: TGTGCCAGCAGCTCGTCGGGTCCGTATAATTCACCCCTCCACTTT. Full variable domain (remainder filled in from reference TRBV11-1 and TRBJ1-6): EAEVAQSPRYKITEKSQAVAFWCDPISGHATLYWYRQILGQGPELLVQFQDESVVDDSQLPKDRFSAERLKGVDSTLKIQPAELGDSAMYLCASSSSGPYNSPLHFGNGTRLTVT.

This clonotype appeared many times. The V call is TRBV9, the J call TRBJ1-2, with D possibly TRBD1 on 6 matching bases. This CDR3 spans 14 amino acids. Trimming shortened V by 0 bases and J by 5 bases, and 11 bases separated the two germline ends. Germline V gene data show CDR1 as SGDLS and CDR2 as YYNGEE. DNA of the CDR3: TGTGCCAGCAGCGTAGCAGGGGCGGGGTATGGCTACACCTTC. As protein: CASSVAGAGYGYTF.

This clonotype showed up many times. The genes are TRBV19 and TRBJ2-5; D remains ambiguous. The CDR3 consists of 15 residues. Trimming took 5 bases from V and 5 from J, leaving 18 bases between them. The V gene's germline CDR1 is LNHDA and CDR2 SQIVND (reference sequence). CDR3 loop: CASSLSPSFPETQYF. The CDR3, as DNA: TGTGCCAGTAGTCTCTCTCCCAGTTTCCCTGAGACCCAGTACTTC.

The table lists this clonotype with many counts. The chain recombines TRBV20-1 with TRBJ1-2, with D possibly matching TRBD1 (5 bases). With 7 bases removed from V and 4 bases from J, the gap between germline ends came to 19 bases. The CDR3 runs 14 residues. CDR1 is DFQATT and CDR2 is SNEGSKA in the germline V gene (reference sequence). The CDR3 DNA reads as TGCAGTGTCCCGAGGGCAGGGCCCTCCTATGGCTACACCTTC. This encodes CSVPRAGPSYGYTF.